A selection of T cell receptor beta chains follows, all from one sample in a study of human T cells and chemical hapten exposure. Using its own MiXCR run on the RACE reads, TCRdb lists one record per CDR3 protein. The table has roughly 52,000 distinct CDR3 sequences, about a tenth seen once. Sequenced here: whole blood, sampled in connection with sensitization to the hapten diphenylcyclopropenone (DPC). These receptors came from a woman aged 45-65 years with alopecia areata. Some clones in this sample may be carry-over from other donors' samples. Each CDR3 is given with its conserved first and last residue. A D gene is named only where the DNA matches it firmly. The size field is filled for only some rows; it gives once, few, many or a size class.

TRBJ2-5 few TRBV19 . CASSSGRASWETQYF TGTGCCAGTAGTTCAGGTCGGGCTAGCTGGGAGACCCAGTACTTC
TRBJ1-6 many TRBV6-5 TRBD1 CASSRDRGRSPLHF TGTGCCAGCAGCCGAGACAGGGGTCGTTCACCCCTCCACTTT
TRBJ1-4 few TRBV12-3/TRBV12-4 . CASSERGEKLFF TGTGCCAGCAGTGAGAGGGGGGAAAAACTGTTTTTT
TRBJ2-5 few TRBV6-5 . CASSYDETQYF TGTGCCAGCAGTTACGACGAGACCCAGTACTTC
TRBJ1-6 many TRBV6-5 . CASSLQILFSPLHF TGTGCCAGCAGTTTACAGATACTGTTTTCACCCCTCCACTTT
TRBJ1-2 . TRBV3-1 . CASSLRQGYGYTF TGTGCCAGCAGCTTACGGCAGGGGTATGGCTACACCTTC
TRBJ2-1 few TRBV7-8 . CASSLAASVLYNEQFF TGTGCCAGCAGCTTAGCGGCTAGCGTTTTGTACAATGAGCAGTTCTTC
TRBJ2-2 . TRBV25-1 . CASSDEWETGELFF TGTGCCAGCAGTGATGAGTGGGAAACCGGGGAGCTGTTTTTT
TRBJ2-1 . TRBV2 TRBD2 CASSVPSGKYIAYNEQFF TGTGCCAGCAGTGTTCCTAGCGGAAAATATATAGCCTACAATGAGCAGTTCTTC
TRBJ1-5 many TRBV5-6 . CASSRGDQPQHF TGTGCCAGCAGCAGGGGGGACCAGCCCCAGCATTTT
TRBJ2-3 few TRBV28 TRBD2 CASSSGDTDTQYF TGTGCCAGCTCTAGCGGTGACACAGATACGCAGTATTTT
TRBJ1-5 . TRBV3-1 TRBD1 CASSRTGVTEPQHF TGTGCCAGCAGCCGGACAGGGGTAACCGAGCCCCAGCATTTT
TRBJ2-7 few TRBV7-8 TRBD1 CASTPLRQGSRYEQYF TGTGCCAGCACCCCCCTCAGACAGGGGAGTAGGTACGAGCAGTACTTC
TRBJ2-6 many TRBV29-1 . CSVDEASGANVLTF TGCAGCGTTGATGAGGCCTCTGGGGCCAACGTCCTGACTTTC
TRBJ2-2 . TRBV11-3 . CASSSIDSQNTGELFF TGTGCCAGCAGCTCGATTGACAGCCAGAATACCGGGGAGCTGTTTTTT
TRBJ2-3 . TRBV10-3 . CAISESATDTQYF TGTGCCATCAGTGAGTCAGCCACAGATACGCAGTATTTT